This TCR beta chain originates from a study of cytomegalovirus exposure and HLA in healthy donors. Findings and caveats of the study: In vitro work confirmed that three CMV-associated chains recognize CMV antigens. Rare TCR sequences predominated, though certain public TCRs were found in many donors.

Method: immunoSEQ multiplex PCR; TCRdb's copy keeps in-frame clones and lacks some. In the table there are tens of thousands of clones, 95% to 97% of which are singletons. The CDR3 runs to 12 residues. V lost 6 bases, J lost 7 bases, and 14 bases lay in between. Germline V gene lookup returns CDR1 SGHRS and CDR2 YFSETQ. Comment on this clone: Its antigen is currently unknown.

The chain has TRBV5-1 and TRBJ2-7; D possibly corresponds to TRBD2 (6 bases). This receptor was identified in a young man in good health and CMV-seropositive. Sequencing was done on a sample of PBMCs. The CDR3 nucleotides are TGCGCCAGCATCTCTGGGGCGGGAGAGCAGTACTTC. This codes for CASISGAGEQYF.